These T cell receptor beta chains were read from a single sample in a study of blood T cell repertoires in COVID-19. The protocol was immunoSEQ multiplex PCR, while the TCRdb copy is restricted to in-frame clones and leaves out a portion. The repertoire holds about 290,000 clones, roughly 88% seen once, with 3% in the top ten. Sequenced: peripheral blood. The receptors here all came from a woman in her twenties or thirties with active or convalescent COVID-19. Both conserved end residues are part of each CDR3. Part of the rows lack a size; the others show once, few, many or a class for expanded clones.

TRBV20-1,TRBJ2-5,few,CSARRQETQYF
TRBV30,TRBJ2-5,NA,CAWSVQAGVSKTQYF
TRBV19,TRBJ2-3,NA,CGRREEYTQYF
TRBV10-2,TRBJ2-3,NA,CASTMGRGVSTDTQYF
TRBV6-2/TRBV6-3,TRBJ2-3,once,CASSASGGADTQYF
TRBV11-1,TRBJ1-2,NA,CASSSTLGGSEGYTF
TRBV4-1,TRBJ2-3,NA,CASSHTAGGPDTQYF
TRBV19,TRBJ1-2,NA,CASSMSSGVYGYTF
TRBV5-8,TRBJ2-3,NA,CASSLAGGALYTQYF
TRBV5-5,TRBJ2-5,few,CASSLGLAGGTPYF
TRBV11-3,TRBJ2-3,NA,CASSISGSTDTQYF
TRBV6-5,TRBJ1-6,NA,CASRGRGDNSPLHF
TRBV11-1,TRBJ2-1,NA,CASSFRDSRYNEQFF
TRBV5-6,TRBJ1-5,NA,CASSLQGYNQPQHF
TRBV5-1,TRBJ2-7,NA,CASTETVTSYEQYF
TRBV30,TRBJ1-3,NA,CAWSARAGTGNTIYF
TRBV28,TRBJ1-2,once,CASSLGDRGYGYTF
TRBV19,TRBJ2-5,NA,CASSFSGVGETQYF
TRBV6-1,TRBJ1-4,NA,CASSDPTFGPNEKLFF
TRBV3-1/TRBV3-2,TRBJ2-3,NA,CASSLAGAPDTQYF
TRBV4-3,TRBJ1-3,NA,CASSQDNRGRTGAGGNTIYF
TRBV5-1,TRBJ2-3,NA,CASTRQGTPFTDTQYF
TRBV4-3,TRBJ1-2,NA,CASSHRDSYGYTF
TRBV10-1,TRBJ1-2,NA,CASSEEPGQPFYGYTF
TRBV5-1,TRBJ1-2,NA,CASSARDRDGYTF
TRBV18,TRBJ1-5,NA,CASSPYTGQPQHF
TRBV27,TRBJ1-6,NA,CASSRRQGQIDNSPLHF
TRBV21-1,TRBJ1-5,NA,CANFSARKGNQPQHF
TRBV27,TRBJ2-5,NA,CASSGQGWETQYF
TRBV2,TRBJ2-2,NA,CATGGPGELFF
TRBV18,TRBJ2-3,few,CASSPSSDTQYF
TRBV18,TRBJ2-7,NA,CASSPGGQPYEQYF
TRBV6-5,TRBJ1-4,many,CASRIQGTTNEKLFF